A single sample is the source of the 14 T cell receptor beta chains below, sequenced in a study of somatic mutations in cytotoxic T cells in rheumatoid arthritis. Sequencing used immunoSEQ multiplex PCR; TCRdb keeps in-frame clones, though not all of them. There are over 2,000 clones in the sample; 85% occur only once, and roughly two fifths lies in the top ten. The sequenced sample was CD8+ T cells sorted from blood. These TCRs come from a man aged 55 to 70 with rheumatoid arthritis.

This clone was recorded once. The rearrangement joins TRBV5-6 to TRBJ1-5; no firm D call. Per germline, CDR1 SGHDT and CDR2 YYEEEE. V was cut by 4 bases and J by 5 bases, with 16 bases left in between. CDR3 length equals 15 residues. CDR3 in DNA: TGTGCCAGCAGCGCCGGAGGAGGGCAGTATCAGCCCCAGCATTTT. Encoded protein: CASSAGGGQYQPQHF.

The chain links TRBV5-1 to TRBJ1-1; 7 bases match TRBD1. This CDR3 has 14 residues. Per the germline V gene, CDR1 is SGHRS and CDR2 is YFSETQ. J lost 2 bases, V lost 4 bases, and 5 bases had no gene match. The CDR3 loop reads CASSRDRQNTEAFF. The CDR3 DNA is TGCGCCAGCAGCCGGGACAGACAAAACACTGAAGCTTTCTTT. The full variable domain, with the rest looked up from reference TRBV5-1 and TRBJ1-1, is KAGVTQTPRYLIKTRGQQVTLSCSPISGHRSVSWYQQTPGQGLQFLFEYFSETQRNKGNFPGRFSGRQFSNSRSEMNVSTLELGDSALYLCASSRDRQNTEAFFGQGTRLTVV.

This chain joins TRBV4-3 and TRBJ2-2; D may be TRBD2 (5 bases). This CDR3 region has 17 residues. Between the trimmed V and J ends, which lost 4 bases and 4 bases, there was a span of 19 bases. Germline assignment: CDR1 LGHNA and CDR2 YSLEER. CDR3 sequence (DNA): TGCGCCAGCAGCCGGGAGCGAGGGCACCCCGGCACCGGGGAGCTGTTTTTT. Translation gives CASSRERGHPGTGELFF.

The chain joins TRBV25-1 to TRBJ2-7, with 7 bases aligning to TRBD1. The CDR3 totals 12 residues. With 2 bases clipped from V and 7 bases from J, the junction kept 2 bases outside the gene matches. Germline V gives CDR1 MGHDK, CDR2 SYGVNS. In nucleotides, the CDR3 is TGTGCCAGCAGTGAAACAGGGGAGGAGCAGTACGTC. It codes for CASSETGEEQYV.

J is TRBJ1-6 and V is TRBV6-6, with D maybe TRBD1 (5 bases). With 4 bases removed from V and 9 bases from J, the gap between germline ends came to 10 bases. The CDR3 contains 13 residues. Germline CDR1 and CDR2: MNHNY and SVGAGI (reference sequence). CDR3 sequence reads: CASSSAGGSPLHF. CDR3 coding DNA: TGTGCCAGCAGTTCCGCGGGGGGTTCACCCCTCCACTTT.

The rearrangement links TRBV27 to TRBJ2-3; no clear D. This CDR3 has 15 amino acids. The germline V gene has CDR1 MNHEY and CDR2 SMNVEV (reference sequence). V lost 3 bases and J lost 2, with 12 bases in between. The CDR3 nucleotides are TGTGCCAGCAGTTTGACTGTCTTTGACACAGATACGCAGTATTTT. This encodes CASSLTVFDTDTQYF.

This chain links TRBV9 with TRBJ2-2; the D is unclear. Germline V gene sequence: CDR1 SGDLS, CDR2 YYNGEE. CDR3 size: 13 residues. Deletions cut 2 bases from V and 4 bases from J, with 6 bases between. The CDR3 loop reads CASSVGGTGELFF. The CDR3 DNA is TGTGCCAGCAGCGTCGGTGGCACCGGGGAGCTGTTTTTT.

The genes are TRBV11-2 and TRBJ2-5; D is unresolved. From germline, CDR1 is SGHAT and CDR2 FQNNGV. This CDR3 region has 15 residues. The ends were cut back, 5 bases at V and 5 bases at J, with 18 bases in the middle. CDR3: CASSPNPGRYETQYF. For the CDR3, the DNA is TGTGCCAGCAGCCCCAACCCGGGTCGGTATGAGACCCAGTACTTC.

V is TRBV5-1 and J is TRBJ2-7, with D possibly TRBD1 on 6 matching bases. V lost 4 bases and J 2 bases, leaving 10 bases between the germline ends. This CDR3 comprises 13 residues. Germline values: CDR1 SGHRS, CDR2 YFSETQ. The CDR3 is CASSHTGTYEQYF. DNA of the CDR3: TGCGCCAGCAGCCACACAGGGACCTACGAGCAGTACTTC.

This clone is a singleton in its sample. The chain carries TRBV2 and TRBJ1-1; perhaps TRBD1 as D (6 bases). Germline V gene data show CDR1 as SNHLY and CDR2 as FYNNEI. The length of the CDR3 is 19 residues. Trimming pared 3 bases from V and 4 bases from J, leaving 27 bases between. The CDR3 spells CASSEPEGHTAISGTEAFF. The CDR3 DNA follows: TGTGCCAGCAGTGAGCCCGAGGGACACACGGCCATTTCGGGCACTGAAGCTTTCTTT.

This CDR3 reads CASSLVQGGNYGYTF. In DNA, the CDR3 is TGTGCCAGCAGCTTAGTCCAGGGGGGAAACTATGGCTACACCTTC. The chain combines TRBV7-2 with TRBJ1-2, with 7 bases fitting TRBD1. Germline V gene lookup returns CDR1 SGHTA and CDR2 FQGNSA. This CDR3 has 15 residues. V lost 1 base to trimming and J lost 2 bases; unmatched junction nucleotides: 4.

This chain uses TRBV2 with TRBJ2-1, with D uncertain. The CDR3 has 11 residues. CDR1 and CDR2 (germline): SNHLY, FYNNEI. Trimming took 5 bases from V and 5 from J, leaving 4 bases between them. This chain's CDR3 is CASSYDNEQFF. CDR3 bases: TGTGCCAGCAGTTATGACAATGAGCAGTTCTTC.

The chain couples TRBV5-1 to TRBJ1-4; 9 positions match TRBD1. Germline assignment: CDR1 SGHRS and CDR2 YFSETQ. The ends lost 0 bases at V and 3 bases at J; junction bases unmatched: 6. The CDR3 is 17 amino acids. For the CDR3, the DNA is TGCGCCAGCAGCTTGGATGGACAGGGGAAGGCTAATGAAAAACTGTTTTTT. Translation gives CASSLDGQGKANEKLFF.

The V gene is TRBV5-4, the J gene TRBJ2-1; unclear D gene. Trimming took off 2 bases at V and 6 bases at J, with 15 bases between the two ends. This CDR3 has 15 amino acids. Germline CDR1 and CDR2: SGHNT and YYREEE (reference sequence). The chain's CDR3 is CASSLSHSTFNEQFF. CDR3 in DNA: TGTGCCAGCAGCTTATCTCACAGTACATTCAATGAGCAGTTCTTC.